Shown below are 8 T cell receptor beta chains from a single sample sequenced in a study of blood T cell repertoires in COVID-19. This table comes from immunoSEQ multiplex PCR, and its TCRdb copy is limited to in-frame clones, with some not included. The data show around 170,000 clones, 83% seen once. The sequenced sample consisted of peripheral blood. These receptors all stem from a human donor in a cohort sampled during active COVID-19.

The CDR3 sequence is CASIAQSSYNSPLHF. CDR3 DNA: TGTGCCAGCATTGCACAGAGCTCCTATAATTCACCCCTCCACTTT. The J gene is TRBJ1-6, the V gene TRBV28; no firm D call. CDR1 and CDR2 from the germline V gene are MDHEN and SYDVKM. Trimming shortened V by 7 bases and J by 0 bases, and 10 bases separated the two germline ends. The CDR3 sequence is 15 residues long.

The chain combines TRBV7-8 with TRBJ2-1, with 7 bases lining up with TRBD2. In germline, CDR1 is SGHVS, CDR2 FQNEAQ. After removal of 1 base from V and 7 bases from J, the junction contained 7 bases not matched to a gene. The CDR3 consists of 15 residues. The CDR3: CASSLGGSAGNEQFF. DNA of the CDR3: TGTGCCAGCAGCTTAGGCGGGAGTGCAGGTAATGAGCAGTTCTTC.

The chain couples TRBV27 to TRBJ2-7, with D maybe TRBD2 (5 bases). The CDR3 loop spans 16 amino acids. CDR1 is MNHEY, CDR2 SMNVEV, per germline (reference sequence). The germline V and J ends were trimmed by 2 bases and 3 bases, with 17 bases remaining between them. CDR3 sequence: CASSLRFAGQNYEQYF. CDR3 in DNA: TGTGCCAGCAGTTTACGCTTCGCGGGTCAAAACTACGAGCAGTACTTC.

This chain connects TRBV7-9 to TRBJ2-7; 9 bases line up with TRBD1. Germline V gene sequence: CDR1 SEHNR, CDR2 FQNEAQ (reference sequence). This CDR3 contains 14 residues. J was trimmed by 3 bases and V by 5 bases; bases with no gene match: 5. CDR3 in DNA: TGTGCCAGCAGCACCGGGGGACAGGGCTACGAGCAGTACTTC. Residues: CASSTGGQGYEQYF.

The J gene is TRBJ1-1, the V gene TRBV6-5; 10 nucleotides match TRBD1. The V gene end was trimmed by 7 bases and the J gene end by 5 bases; junction bases not matched to a gene: 10. The CDR3 has 15 amino acids. Germline V lookup: CDR1 MNHEY, CDR2 SVGAGI. The CDR3: CASTNGGTGDTEAFF. DNA of the CDR3: TGTGCCAGCACCAACGGAGGGACAGGGGATACTGAAGCTTTCTTT.

This chain links TRBV12-3 or TRBV12-4 with TRBJ1-2; D call uncertain. This CDR3 has 12 residues. V was trimmed by 6 bases and J by 8 bases, leaving 13 bases between them. In DNA, the CDR3 is TGTGCCAGCAGGACCCCGACGGGGGGCTACACCTTC. It translates to CASRTPTGGYTF.

The chain uses TRBV20-1 and TRBJ2-1; the D is unclear. V was pared by 1 base and J by 6 bases, with 4 bases between. Per the germline V gene, CDR1 is DFQATT and CDR2 is SNEGSKA (reference sequence). The CDR3 length is 11 residues. The CDR3 DNA reads as TGCAGTGCTAGAGTCATCAATGAGCAGTTCTTC. As protein: CSARVINEQFF.

The genes are TRBV5-1 and TRBJ1-4, with 7 nucleotides matching TRBD1. The CDR3 length is 15 residues. After removal of 3 bases from V and 4 bases from J, the junction contained 6 bases not matched to a gene. CDR1 is SGHRS, CDR2 YFSETQ, per germline. CDR3 region: CASSSQGGGNEKLFF. CDR3 nucleotide sequence: TGCGCCAGCAGCTCCCAAGGGGGCGGTAATGAAAAACTGTTTTTT.